The 31 T cell receptor beta chains listed next were all sequenced from one sample in a study of blood T cell repertoires in COVID-19. Only in-frame clones appear in the TCRdb table, and some are missing; sequencing was by immunoSEQ multiplex PCR. Of 150,000 to 200,000 clones listed, approximately 81% were seen once; the top ten hold about a sixth. Sequenced sample: PBMCs or T cells enriched from blood (not recorded which). These receptors were taken from a man aged 55 to 70 who had recovered from COVID-19.

This rearrangement joins TRBV5-1 to TRBJ2-1; D may be TRBD2 (6 bases). Germline CDR1 reads SGHRS; CDR2 reads YFSETQ. Trimming removed 7 bases from V and 4 bases from J, with 15 bases in between. This CDR3 comprises 14 residues. The CDR3, as DNA: TGCGCCAGCTGCCCGGAGGGCTATTACAATGAGCAGTTCTTC. This translates into CASCPEGYYNEQFF.

The chain is built from TRBV11-3 and TRBJ2-6, with TRBD1 matching over 7 bases. Trimming cost V 5 bases and J 2 bases; bases outside gene matches: 6. Per the germline V gene, CDR1 is SGHNT and CDR2 is YENEEA. The CDR3 spans 16 residues. CDR3 coding DNA: TGTGCCAGCAGCCATAACAGGGGAACTGGGGCCAACGTCCTGACTTTC. Translation gives CASSHNRGTGANVLTF.

The V gene is TRBV10-3, the J gene TRBJ2-6; possibly TRBD1 for D (6 bases). CDR3 length: 16 amino acids. V shed 11 bases and J shed 0 bases, with 17 bases lying between them. Germline V CDR1 and CDR2: ENHRY, SYGVKD. For the CDR3, the DNA is TGTGCCTGTGGTCCAGGGGCGACCTCTGGGGCCAACGTCCTGACTTTC. It translates to CACGPGATSGANVLTF.

The chain is built from TRBV7-9 and TRBJ2-1; TRBD1 might be the D (6 bases). The CDR3 covers 17 residues. The V gene's germline CDR1 is SEHNR and CDR2 FQNEAQ (reference sequence). V was cut by 1 base and J by 6 bases, with 19 bases left in between. CDR3 in amino acids: CASSLELGGVGSNEQFF. CDR3 DNA sequence: TGTGCCAGCAGCTTAGAACTAGGGGGAGTCGGTTCCAATGAGCAGTTCTTC.

This chain uses TRBV3-1 (or the pseudogene TRBV3-2) with TRBJ1-1; TRBD1 agrees at 7 bases. The CDR3 has 14 residues. J lost 5 bases, V lost 2 bases, and 5 bases had no gene match. Germline V gene lookup returns CDR1 LGHDT and CDR2 YNNKEL (reference sequence). DNA for the CDR3: TGTGCCAGCAGCCAATCCACAGGGGTAACTGAAGCTTTCTTT. As protein: CASSQSTGVTEAFF.

V gene TRBV13 combines with J gene TRBJ2-2, with 10 bases aligning to TRBD2. The CDR3 covers 17 residues. The V segment lost 5 bases and the J segment 1 base; nucleotides outside the gene matches: 7. From germline, CDR1 is PRHDT and CDR2 FYEKMQ (reference sequence). The DNA for the CDR3 is TGTGCCAGCAGCATTAGACTAGCGGGTTTGAACACCGGGGAGCTGTTTTTT. The encoded protein is CASSIRLAGLNTGELFF.

The chain combines TRBV15 with TRBJ2-1; D might be TRBD2 (6 bases). CDR3 length: 14 residues. Between the trimmed V and J ends, which lost 1 base and 9 bases, there was a span of 13 bases. Germline lookup yields CDR1 LNHNV and CDR2 YYDKDF (reference sequence). The CDR3 region is CATSRGAGSGEQFF. CDR3 coding DNA: TGTGCCACCAGCAGAGGGGCGGGATCAGGTGAGCAGTTCTTC.

In its sample, this clone was seen a few times. The CDR3 DNA reads as TGTGCCAGCAGTGCCCGCCTTGGGTCGGGAGGGGCCTACGAGCAGTACTTC. Its protein is CASSARLGSGGAYEQYF. The V call is TRBV2, the J call TRBJ2-7; 8 bases align to TRBD2. Germline-derived CDR1 and CDR2 are SNHLY and FYNNEI. V shed 4 bases, J shed 2 bases, and the junction held 13 bases outside the gene matches. The CDR3 loop spans 17 amino acids.

V and J are TRBV19 and TRBJ2-1, with TRBD1 matching 9 bases. The J segment lost 3 bases and the V segment lost 7 bases, leaving 10 bases of the junction unmatched. Germline CDR1 and CDR2: LNHDA and SQIVND (reference sequence). The CDR3 is 16 residues long. The CDR3 DNA reads TGTGCCAGTACTAGGGACAGGGCGACCCTCTACAATGAGCAGTTCTTC. It specifies CASTRDRATLYNEQFF.

The rearrangement uses TRBV7-2 and TRBJ1-5; D not resolved. Trimming took 2 bases from V and 1 from J, leaving 12 bases between them. Germline CDR1 and CDR2: SGHTA and FQGNSA. This CDR3 is 16 amino acids long. The DNA of the CDR3 is TGTGCCAGCAGCTTATGGGGAGGTGAAAGCAATCAGCCCCAGCATTTT. The encoded protein is CASSLWGGESNQPQHF.

CDR3 sequence reads: CASRQGAKTNEKLFF. Written as DNA, the CDR3 is TGTGCCAGCAGACAGGGGGCTAAGACTAATGAAAAACTGTTTTTT. The rearrangement joins TRBV6-5 to TRBJ1-4, with 9 bases matching TRBD1. V shed 6 bases, J shed 2 bases, and the junction held 4 bases outside the gene matches. Germline CDR1 MNHEY, CDR2 SVGAGI. The CDR3 covers 15 residues.

The chain's CDR3 is CASSLAGRGVFNEQFF. The CDR3 DNA reads TGTGCCAGCAGCTTGGCGGGCAGGGGTGTATTCAATGAGCAGTTCTTC. The chain is built from TRBV5-5 and TRBJ2-1; weak D call: TRBD1 (6 bases). CDR1 and CDR2 (germline): SGHKS, YYEKEE (reference sequence). V was trimmed by 0 bases and J by 6 bases, leaving 16 bases between them. The CDR3 runs 16 residues.

The chain uses TRBV11-2 and TRBJ1-2; D ambiguous. The V gene's germline CDR1 is SGHAT and CDR2 FQNNGV. V was trimmed by 5 bases and J by 6 bases, leaving 16 bases between them. The CDR3 consists of 14 residues. The CDR3 sequence: CASSPSAGSNGYTF. The CDR3 region has the DNA TGTGCCAGCAGCCCCAGTGCAGGTTCTAATGGCTACACCTTC.

The chain carries TRBV28 and TRBJ2-7, with 13 bases fitting TRBD2. CDR3 length: 15 residues. V was clipped by 3 bases and J by 6 bases; unmatched bases: 5. CDR1 is MDHEN, CDR2 SYDVKM, per germline. CDR3 region: CASSFETSGRGEQYF. Here the CDR3 DNA reads TGTGCCAGCAGTTTTGAAACTAGCGGGAGGGGCGAGCAGTACTTC.

This clone appeared a single time. This chain connects TRBV19 to TRBJ2-3; the D gene is possibly TRBD2 (6 bases). The germline V gene has CDR1 LNHDA and CDR2 SQIVND (reference sequence). The V and J ends lost 7 bases and 6 bases respectively, with 11 bases between them. The length of the CDR3 is 12 residues. DNA of the CDR3: TGTGCCAGTACCCTTGGAGGGGATACGCAGTATTTT. It translates to CASTLGGDTQYF.

This clone turned up a few times. The chain couples TRBV7-9 to TRBJ2-3; 8 nucleotides match TRBD1. The CDR3 extends over 17 amino acids. The trim removed 5 bases at V and 1 base at J, leaving 11 bases unmatched. Germline CDR1 is SEHNR and CDR2 is FQNEAQ (reference sequence). As DNA, the CDR3 is TGTGCCAGCAGCCGAAGGCCGACAGGGGAAGGCACAGATACGCAGTATTTT. Its protein is CASSRRPTGEGTDTQYF.

This clone was recorded once. This chain links TRBV24-1 with TRBJ2-1; 12 bases match TRBD2. This CDR3 comprises 15 residues. Per germline, CDR1 KGHDR and CDR2 SFDVKD. V shed 4 bases and J 4 bases; nucleotides not matched to a gene: 1. The CDR3: CATSDLAGGYNEQFF. CDR3 bases: TGTGCCACCAGTGACCTAGCGGGAGGGTACAATGAGCAGTTCTTC.

The rearrangement links TRBV6-2 or TRBV6-3 to TRBJ2-3; TRBD2 is a possible D gene (6 bases). V lost 7 bases and J 9 bases, leaving 20 bases between the germline ends. This CDR3 is 14 amino acids long. Germline V lookup: CDR1 MNHEY, CDR2 SVGEGT. The CDR3, as DNA: TGTGCCAGCATCCCTAGAGAATCGGGGGAAACGCAGTATTTT. Amino acids: CASIPRESGETQYF.

The chain uses TRBV2 and TRBJ1-5, with TRBD1 identical over 8 bases. The CDR3 has 15 amino acids. The trim removed 8 bases at V and 7 bases at J, leaving 13 bases unmatched. The V gene's germline CDR1 is SNHLY and CDR2 FYNNEI. The CDR3 sequence: CASGRGLREGQPQHF. Here the CDR3 DNA reads TGTGCCAGCGGCAGGGGGCTCCGCGAGGGACAGCCCCAGCATTTT.

CDR3 nucleotide sequence: TGTGCCATCAGTGAGTCGGACGCGAGGGGCACAGATACGCAGTATTTT. As protein: CAISESDARGTDTQYF. The chain is built from TRBV10-3 and TRBJ2-3; TRBD2 is a possible D gene (5 bases). CDR1 is ENHRY and CDR2 is SYGVKD in the germline V gene. Trimming stripped 0 bases from V and 1 base from J, with 11 bases between. The CDR3 sequence is 16 residues long.

This chain links TRBV29-1 with TRBJ1-5; TRBD1 matches at 12 bases. CDR3 length: 13 residues. V shed 7 bases and J 7 bases; nucleotides not matched to a gene: 5. Germline CDR1 reads SQVTM; CDR2 reads ANQGSEA. CDR3 sequence: CSAGTGGRQPQHF. The CDR3, as DNA: TGCAGCGCCGGGACAGGGGGCCGGCAGCCCCAGCATTTT.

This clone was observed a few times. The chain joins TRBV27 to TRBJ2-1; a weak D match, TRBD2 (5 bases). In germline, CDR1 is MNHEY, CDR2 SMNVEV (reference sequence). The CDR3 consists of 13 residues. Between the trimmed V and J ends, which lost 7 bases and 8 bases, there was a span of 15 bases. CDR3 sequence (DNA): TGTGCCAGCACGGACTCTCCGATCGATGAGCAGTTCTTC. Amino acid sequence: CASTDSPIDEQFF.

The chain has TRBV2 and TRBJ1-4, with TRBD1 matching 7 bases. This CDR3 spans 14 amino acids. Germline V gene lookup returns CDR1 SNHLY and CDR2 FYNNEI. The junction had 4 bases not matched to a gene; V was cut back by 3 bases and J by 6 bases. DNA for the CDR3: TGTGCCAGCAGTGAGGGACAGAATTATGAAAAACTGTTTTTT. As protein: CASSEGQNYEKLFF.

The chain is built from TRBV28 and TRBJ1-1, with D uncertain. CDR3 length: 13 residues. Per the germline V gene, CDR1 is MDHEN and CDR2 is SYDVKM. Trimming pared 5 bases from V and 5 bases from J, leaving 12 bases between. DNA of the CDR3: TGTGCCAGCAGTATACACAGCTTAACTGAAGCTTTCTTT. It is translated as CASSIHSLTEAFF.

J is TRBJ1-2 and V is TRBV12-3 or TRBV12-4, with TRBD1 identical over 7 bases. The V and J ends lost 6 bases and 12 bases, in that order; junction bases with no gene match: 10. The CDR3 spans 12 residues. The CDR3 loop reads CASSSGTALNTF. The CDR3 nucleotides are TGTGCCAGCAGCTCCGGGACAGCGTTGAACACCTTC.

The chain recombines TRBV2 with TRBJ1-1; TRBD1 matches 9 bases. V shed 5 bases, J shed 3 bases, and the junction held 1 base outside the gene matches. This CDR3 has 13 residues. CDR1 is SNHLY and CDR2 is FYNNEI in the germline V gene. The CDR3 loop is CASSRTGDTEAFF. In DNA, the CDR3 is TGTGCCAGCAGTAGGACAGGGGACACTGAAGCTTTCTTT.

The chain is built from TRBV5-1 and TRBJ2-3; a possible D gene is TRBD1 (5 bases). Trimming shortened V by 0 bases and J by 14 bases, and 16 bases separated the two germline ends. CDR1 and CDR2 from the germline V gene are SGHRS and YFSETQ. The CDR3 runs 13 residues. The CDR3 sequence is CASSLGGQNLGYF. In DNA, the CDR3 is TGCGCCAGCAGCTTGGGGGGCCAAAACCTGGGGTATTTT. Full variable domain (outside the CDR3, taken from reference TRBV5-1 and TRBJ2-3): KAGVTQTPRYLIKTRGQQVTLSCSPISGHRSVSWYQQTPGQGLQFLFEYFSETQRNKGNFPGRFSGRQFSNSRSEMNVSTLELGDSALYLCASSLGGQNLGYFGPGTRLTVL.

The J gene is TRBJ2-7, the V gene TRBV27, with TRBD2 matching over 12 bases. The CDR3 runs 19 residues. J was trimmed by 0 bases and V by 7 bases; bases with no gene match: 16. Germline lookup yields CDR1 MNHEY and CDR2 SMNVEV (reference sequence). In DNA form, the CDR3 reads TGTGCCAGCACTTCAAAAGGGCTAGCGGGGGGGTCAAGCTCCTACGAGCAGTACTTC. Translated, it gives CASTSKGLAGGSSSYEQYF.

The chain recombines TRBV28 with TRBJ1-5; D gene ambiguous. The ends were cut back, 5 bases at V and 7 bases at J, with 15 bases in the middle. Germline CDR1 reads MDHEN; CDR2 reads SYDVKM. CDR3 length: 14 amino acids. The DNA of the CDR3 is TGTGCCAGCAGTATGTCGGGATTGGGCCAGCCCCAGCATTTT. Translating gives CASSMSGLGQPQHF.

The V and J genes are TRBV19 and TRBJ1-3, with 7 bases lining up with TRBD1. The V gene end was trimmed by 3 bases and the J gene end by 7 bases; junction bases not matched to a gene: 9. This CDR3 is 15 amino acids long. Germline CDR1 and CDR2: LNHDA and SQIVND (reference sequence). The CDR3 loop reads CASSILQGPGNTIYF. CDR3 in DNA: TGTGCCAGTAGTATTCTACAGGGGCCGGGGAACACCATATATTTT.

To note about this clone: One junction end disagrees with the germline gene, perhaps due to a read error. The chain links TRBV19 to TRBJ1-1; no clear D gene. The CDR3 is 12 amino acids. The germline gives CDR1 LNHDA, CDR2 SQIVND (reference sequence). CDR3 in DNA: TGTGCCAGTACGGACGGGCTTCTTAAGCGGAGCTTT. Encoded protein: CASTDGLLKRSF.